Below are 18 T cell receptor beta chains sequenced from a single sample in a study of graft-versus-host responses after intestinal transplantation (dated by TCRdb to about 2021). This sample's time point label indicates: cells obtained before transplantation from donor or recipient. These TCRs are of unknown antigen specificity. Libraries were built with the immunoSEQ multiplex PCR assay. Here the immuneACCESS table is served through TCRdb, limited to in-frame sequences with V and J called. Missing clones are a known gap in these copies; in checked studies unresolved V genes cover under half, and the rest lacks a known reason. Across this sample there are over 85,000 clones, with 93% seen only once. Roughly 0.5% of the sample belongs to the ten largest clones. The source material was unstimulated CD8+ T cells sorted from spleen or lymph node cells, sampled before intestinal transplant. The receptors shown here come from a human donor who received an intestinal transplant.

This clone was seen once. This chain joins TRBV9 and TRBJ1-2; TRBD1 aligns across 8 bases. J gave up 8 bases and V 4 bases, and 4 bases lay outside the gene matches. CDR3 length: 12 residues. Germline V gives CDR1 SGDLS, CDR2 YYNGEE. The CDR3 region is CASSTPGGGYTF. The CDR3 DNA reads as TGTGCCAGCAGCACCCCAGGGGGCGGCTACACCTTC.

The chain links TRBV11-2 to TRBJ2-3; TRBD2 matches 8 bases. CDR1 and CDR2 (germline): SGHAT, FQNNGV. Germline trimming cut 4 bases from V and 7 bases from J; bases unmatched to any gene: 10. The CDR3 contains 15 residues. This chain's CDR3 is CASSSPAGVFNTQYF. The CDR3 coding sequence is TGTGCCAGCAGCTCCCCAGCGGGAGTCTTTAATACGCAGTATTTT.

The rearrangement joins TRBV7-3 to TRBJ2-1, with D perhaps TRBD1 or TRBD2 (5 bases each). The CDR3 runs 13 residues. Germline V gene sequence: CDR1 SGHTA, CDR2 FQGTGA. Trimming removed 3 bases at V and 5 bases at J, with 8 bases between. CDR3 loop: CASSFEGHNEQFF. Written as DNA, the CDR3 is TGTGCCAGCAGCTTTGAGGGGCACAATGAGCAGTTCTTC.

The chain employs TRBV11-2 and TRBJ2-7; unclear D gene. There are 16 residues in the CDR3. The germline CDR1 and CDR2 sequences are SGHAT and FQNNGV. V lost 0 bases and J 0 bases, leaving 12 bases between the germline ends. The CDR3 loop is CASSLEGFMSSYEQYF. Written as DNA, the CDR3 is TGTGCCAGCAGCTTAGAGGGGTTTATGAGCTCCTACGAGCAGTACTTC.

This clone was observed a single time. The chain has TRBV7-9 and TRBJ2-7, with D possibly matching TRBD1 (5 bases). V lost 1 base and J 0 bases, leaving 7 bases between the germline ends. The CDR3 covers 14 residues. The germline V gene encodes CDR1 SEHNR and CDR2 FQNEAQ (reference sequence). The CDR3 sequence is CASSLGGVSYEQYF. DNA for the CDR3: TGTGCCAGCAGCTTAGGGGGCGTCTCCTACGAGCAGTACTTC.

This chain uses TRBV4-1 with TRBJ2-7; no definite D call. The CDR3 sequence is 13 residues long. Germline V gives CDR1 MGHRA, CDR2 YSYEKL. V was cut by 3 bases and J by 6 bases, with 12 bases left in between. The CDR3 loop is CASSQGLSLEQYF. The CDR3 bases are TGCGCCAGCAGCCAGGGGTTGTCTCTCGAGCAGTACTTC.

This clone was found once. V is TRBV5-1 and J is TRBJ2-7; 10 nucleotides match TRBD2. The CDR3 spans 18 residues. The germline V gene encodes CDR1 SGHRS and CDR2 YFSETQ. Trimming cost V 0 bases and J 0 bases; bases outside gene matches: 9. The CDR3 protein is CASSLVGAGGPDSYEQYF. CDR3 DNA sequence: TGCGCCAGCAGCTTGGTTGGAGCGGGAGGGCCCGACTCCTACGAGCAGTACTTC.

The CDR3 DNA is TGTGCCAGCAGCATAAGCTATCGAGCGGCAGGCACAGATACGCAGTATTTT. It encodes CASSISYRAAGTDTQYF. The chain couples TRBV7-8 to TRBJ2-3; perhaps TRBD2 as D (5 bases). Trimming took 5 bases from V and 1 from J, leaving 19 bases between them. Germline values: CDR1 SGHVS, CDR2 FQNEAQ. The CDR3 contains 17 residues.

The rearrangement links TRBV4-1 to TRBJ1-1; 11 positions agree with TRBD1. The CDR3 is 15 residues long. Trimming at V came to 0 bases and at J to 8 bases, leaving 5 bases not matched to a gene. The germline gives CDR1 MGHRA, CDR2 YSYEKL. CDR3 in DNA: TGCGCCAGCAGCCAAGATAGGGGACAGGGGGGGGAAGCTTTCTTT. The encoded protein is CASSQDRGQGGEAFF.

The chain employs TRBV7-9 and TRBJ2-1, with D perhaps matching TRBD2 (5 bases). Germline V lookup: CDR1 SEHNR, CDR2 FQNEAQ (reference sequence). The CDR3 loop spans 13 amino acids. The V end lost 10 bases, the J end lost 1 base, and 11 bases lay between the germline ends. CDR3 DNA sequence: TGTGCCACCATAACTAGATCCTACAATGAGCAGTTCTTC. Its translation is CATITRSYNEQFF.

In its sample, this clone was seen once. The genes are TRBV30 and TRBJ1-1; D is uncertain. The V gene lost 0 bases and the J gene lost 0 bases, with 5 bases spanning the gap. This CDR3 is 13 amino acids long. The germline gives CDR1 GTSNPN, CDR2 SVGIG (reference sequence). Here the CDR3 DNA reads TGTGCCTGGAGTGTACTCATGAACACTGAAGCTTTCTTT. Encoded protein: CAWSVLMNTEAFF.

The rearrangement uses TRBV9 and TRBJ2-3, with D uncertain. V lost 3 bases, J lost 5 bases, and 10 bases lay in between. CDR3 length: 13 amino acids. Germline CDR1 is SGDLS and CDR2 is YYNGEE. Here the CDR3 DNA reads TGTGCCAGCAGCGCCCCGGTTAGAGATACGCAGTATTTT. Translated, it gives CASSAPVRDTQYF.

The genes are TRBV27 and TRBJ2-7, with TRBD2 identical over 7 bases. The CDR3 is made up of 16 amino acids. V lost 4 bases and J lost 7; bases outside the gene matches: 16. Germline-derived CDR1 and CDR2 are MNHEY and SMNVEV (reference sequence). The CDR3, as DNA: TGTGCCAGCAGTTGGGCCCCGGGACTACTACCTGGAGAGCAGTACTTC. It is translated as CASSWAPGLLPGEQYF.

The V and J genes are TRBV28 and TRBJ1-2; D not certain. Trimming took 2 bases from V and 2 from J, leaving 9 bases between them. This CDR3 is 14 amino acids long. In germline, CDR1 is MDHEN, CDR2 SYDVKM. CDR3 nucleotides: TGTGCCAGCAGTTTACGGCGGGGAAACTATGGCTACACCTTC. This sequence encodes CASSLRRGNYGYTF.

This chain links TRBV10-3 with TRBJ1-3; possible D gene TRBD1, 6 bases. This CDR3 spans 17 amino acids. Per germline, CDR1 ENHRY and CDR2 SYGVKD. Trimming took off 3 bases at V and 0 bases at J, with 15 bases between the two ends. The chain's CDR3 is CAISDTGSLSSGNTIYF. Here the CDR3 DNA reads TGTGCCATCAGTGATACAGGGTCACTGAGCTCTGGAAACACCATATATTTT.

The chain links TRBV6-4 to TRBJ1-2, with no clear D. V lost 7 bases, J lost 5 bases, and 20 bases lay in between. This CDR3 has 15 amino acids. CDR1 and CDR2 from the germline V gene are MRHNA and SNTAGT. The CDR3 nucleotides are TGTGCCAGCACCGAAGCCCGCCCGGTGAATTATGGCTACACCTTC. This translates into CASTEARPVNYGYTF.

The chain links TRBV10-3 to TRBJ2-1; 10 bases are a match to TRBD2. The V gene end was trimmed by 10 bases and the J gene end by 9 bases; junction bases not matched to a gene: 9. The CDR3 is 13 residues long. Looked up from germline, CDR1 is ENHRY and CDR2 is SYGVKD. The CDR3 DNA sequence: TGTGCCACGCAGCGGGAGGGGGATGGTGAGCAGTTCTTC. This codes for CATQREGDGEQFF.

The chain recombines TRBV5-6 with TRBJ1-2; D unresolved. The CDR3 has 12 residues. Trimming removed 0 bases at V and 4 bases at J, with 4 bases between. Per germline, CDR1 SGHDT and CDR2 YYEEEE. CDR3 DNA: TGTGCCAGCAGCTTGGCCATCTATGGCTACACCTTC. Translation gives CASSLAIYGYTF. Full variable domain (outside the CDR3, taken from reference TRBV5-6 and TRBJ1-2): DAGVTQSPTHLIKTRGQQVTLRCSPKSGHDTVSWYQQALGQGPQFIFQYYEEEERQRGNFPDRFSGHQFPNYSSELNVNALLLGDSALYLCASSLAIYGYTFGSGTRLTVV.